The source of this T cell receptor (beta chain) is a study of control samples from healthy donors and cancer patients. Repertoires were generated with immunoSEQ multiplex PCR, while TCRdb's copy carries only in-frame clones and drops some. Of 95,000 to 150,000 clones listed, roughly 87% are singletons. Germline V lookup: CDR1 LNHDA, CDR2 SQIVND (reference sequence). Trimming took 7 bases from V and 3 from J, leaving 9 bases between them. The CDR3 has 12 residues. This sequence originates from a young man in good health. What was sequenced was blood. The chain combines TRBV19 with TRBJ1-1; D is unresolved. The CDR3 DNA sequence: TGTGCCAGTAACGAGGGATACACTGAAGCTTTCTTT. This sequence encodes CASNEGYTEAFF.